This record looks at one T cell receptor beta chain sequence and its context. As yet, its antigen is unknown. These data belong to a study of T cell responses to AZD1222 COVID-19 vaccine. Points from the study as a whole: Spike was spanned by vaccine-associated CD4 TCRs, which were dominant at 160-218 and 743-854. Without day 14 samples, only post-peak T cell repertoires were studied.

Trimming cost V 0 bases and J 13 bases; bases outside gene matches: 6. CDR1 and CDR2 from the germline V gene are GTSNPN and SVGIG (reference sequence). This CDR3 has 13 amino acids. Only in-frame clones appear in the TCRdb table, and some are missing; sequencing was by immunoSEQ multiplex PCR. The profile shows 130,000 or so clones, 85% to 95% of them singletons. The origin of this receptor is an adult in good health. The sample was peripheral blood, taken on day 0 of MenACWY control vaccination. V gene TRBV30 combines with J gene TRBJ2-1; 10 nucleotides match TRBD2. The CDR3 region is CAWSVELAGVQFF. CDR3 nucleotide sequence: TGTGCCTGGAGTGTGGAGCTAGCGGGAGTTCAGTTCTTC.